Listed below are T cell receptor beta chains from one sample, sequenced in a study of T cell clonotyping in hematopoietic cell transplantation. Clones were sequenced by immunoSEQ multiplex PCR, and TCRdb holds only the in-frame ones, with some missing. Here the sample spans fewer than 6,000 clones, under 20% being singletons. The starting material was PBMCs, obtained 180 days after allogeneic stem cell transplant. Receptors originate from a male patient younger than 35 who had an allogeneic stem cell transplant, so the T cells may come from the graft donor. Some clones in this sample may be carry-over from other donors' samples. CDR3s include the opening cysteine and the closing phenylalanine or tryptophan. D genes are given only for firm matches. Rows give clone size only sometimes, using once, few, many, or a class for an expanded clone.

TRBJ2-7 | - | - | TRBV29-1 | CSVEVPTRSEQYF | TGCAGCGTTGAAGTCCCGACCCGGAGCGAGCAGTACTTC
TRBJ2-5 | - | few | TRBV6-5 | CASSYRWGNQETQYF | TGTGCCAGCAGTTACAGGTGGGGCAACCAAGAGACCCAGTACTTC
TRBJ1-6 | - | once | TRBV30 | CAWSVQGDSPLHF | TGTGCCTGGAGTGTACAAGGGGACTCACCCCTCCACTTT
TRBJ2-7 | TRBD1 | - | TRBV6-1 | CASSAYGGTGSYEQYF | TGTGCCAGCAGTGCCTACGGGGGGACAGGGTCCTACGAGCAGTACTTC
TRBJ1-1 | - | - | TRBV4-2 | CASSQDSAGLWGEAFF | TGTGCCAGCAGCCAAGATAGTGCCGGACTCTGGGGTGAAGCTTTCTTT
TRBJ1-6 | - | few | TRBV30 | CAWAGELDSPLHF | TGTGCCTGGGCAGGGGAATTGGATTCACCCCTCCACTTT
TRBJ1-2 | - | few | TRBV5-8 | CASSTDSPGYTF | TGTGCCAGCAGCACTGACAGTCCTGGCTACACCTTC
TRBJ2-1 | - | few | TRBV4-3 | CASSQSVAGFNEQFF | TGCGCCAGCAGCCAATCGGTGGCGGGTTTCAATGAGCAGTTCTTC
TRBJ1-2 | TRBD1 | - | TRBV5-1 | CASSSRTGNYGYTF | TGCGCCAGCAGCTCCAGGACAGGGAACTATGGCTACACCTTC
TRBJ2-7 | - | few | TRBV30 | CAWSLDGYEQYF | TGTGCCTGGAGTTTGGACGGGTACGAGCAGTACTTC
TRBJ1-2 | - | - | TRBV30 | CAWSPPGTNYGYTF | TGTGCCTGGAGCCCCCCGGGTACTAACTATGGCTACACCTTC
TRBJ1-6 | - | few | TRBV30 | CAWSAQNSPLHF | TGTGCCTGGAGTGCCCAAAATTCACCCCTCCACTTT
TRBJ1-3 | - | few | TRBV25-1 | CASSPRGLNTIYF | TGTGCCAGCAGCCCTAGGGGCTTAAACACCATATATTTT
TRBJ2-7 | TRBD1 | - | TRBV30 | CAWSSGTGSYEQYF | TGTGCCTGGAGTTCTGGGACAGGGTCCTACGAGCAGTACTTC
TRBJ2-5 | TRBD1 | few | TRBV30 | CAWRDRGQETQYF | TGTGCCTGGAGGGACAGGGGCCAAGAGACCCAGTACTTC
TRBJ1-2 | - | few | TRBV5-6 | CASRGDNPNYGYTF | TGTGCCAGCAGAGGGGACAATCCTAACTATGGCTACACCTTC
TRBJ2-5 | - | - | TRBV19 | CASSIVSGTQYF | TGTGCCAGTAGTATAGTTTCCGGGACCCAGTACTTC
TRBJ1-5 | - | few | TRBV19 | CASSIDYGTWDSNQPQHF | TGTGCCAGTAGTATAGATTATGGCACGTGGGACAGCAATCAGCCCCAGCATTTT
TRBJ2-1 | - | - | TRBV7-3 | CASSLEGRYNEQLF | TGTGCCAGCAGCTTAGAAGGTCGATACAATGAGCAGCTCTTC
TRBJ1-6 | TRBD1 | - | TRBV4-1 | CASSFDRAAYNSPLHF | TGCGCCAGCAGCTTCGACAGGGCCGCTTATAATTCACCCCTCCACTTT
TRBJ2-2 | - | few | TRBV9 | CASSRTGNTGELFF | TGTGCCAGCAGCCGTACAGGAAACACCGGGGAGCTGTTTTTT
TRBJ2-7 | TRBD1 | few | TRBV30 | CAWDRGVNEQYF | TGTGCCTGGGACAGGGGGGTCAACGAGCAGTACTTC
TRBJ2-3 | TRBD1 | - | TRBV25-1 | CASSESPGQGYDTQYF | TGTGCCAGCAGTGAATCTCCGGGACAGGGATACGATACGCAGTATTTT
TRBJ1-5 | - | - | TRBV6-1 | CASISRDLGNQPQHF | TGTGCCAGCATTTCAAGAGACCTGGGCAATCAGCCCCAGCATTTT
TRBJ1-5 | TRBD1 | few | TRBV30 | CAWRTGLGNQPQHF | TGTGCCTGGCGGACAGGGCTGGGCAATCAGCCCCAGCATTTT
TRBJ1-2 | TRBD1 | few | TRBV30 | CAWARQGSNYGYTF | TGTGCCTGGGCCAGACAGGGGAGTAACTATGGCTACACCTTC
TRBJ1-2 | - | few | TRBV29-1 | CIVWGGINYGYTF | TGCATCGTTTGGGGGGGGATTAACTATGGCTACACCTTC
TRBJ1-4 | - | - | TRBV30 | CAWRSHPNEKLFF | TGTGCCTGGAGATCACATCCTAATGAAAAACTGTTTTTT
TRBJ2-3 | TRBD2 | few | TRBV30 | CAWSVPLAVTDTQYF | TGTGCCTGGAGTGTACCACTAGCGGTCACAGATACGCAGTATTTT
TRBJ2-3 | - | - | TRBV6-5 | CASSILGTDTQYF | TGTGCCAGCAGCATCCTAGGCACAGATACGCAGTATTTT
TRBJ1-2 | TRBD1 | - | TRBV6-5 | CASRPGGGPRGGYTF | TGTGCCAGCAGACCAGGGGGGGGTCCTCGAGGTGGCTACACCTTC
TRBJ2-7 | - | few | TRBV30 | CAWSPMFYEQYF | TGTGCCTGGAGTCCCATGTTTTACGAGCAGTACTTC
TRBJ1-3 | TRBD1 | few | TRBV29-1 | CSVETDRGSGNTIYF | TGCAGCGTTGAGACGGACAGGGGCTCTGGAAACACCATATATTTT